This T cell receptor (beta chain) emerged from a study of graft-versus-host responses after intestinal transplantation. Study-wide context: Recipients were given multivisceral, liver-intestinal, or isolated intestinal transplants. Findings of the study overall: The recipient marrow held GvH clones, and some of them showed up first in ileum or blood.

CDR3 length: 14 residues. The germline V and J ends were trimmed by 2 bases and 2 bases, with 11 bases remaining between them. Germline CDR1 reads SGHRS; CDR2 reads YFSETQ. Using immunoSEQ multiplex PCR, the repertoire was profiled, and TCRdb retains in-frame clones only, with some absent. Among about 89,000 clones listed, approximately 94% were seen once. On this clone: What it binds is not known.

The material sequenced was unstimulated CD4+ T cells sorted from spleen or lymph node cells, taken before transplant. This receptor was taken from a human donor who was the organ donor for an intestinal transplant. The chain uses TRBV5-1 and TRBJ2-7, with a possible D match to TRBD2 (7 bases). The CDR3, as DNA: TGCGCCAGCAGCTTTGGGGGGGCTGCCTACGAGCAGTACTTC. Encoded protein: CASSFGGAAYEQYF.